This passage covers 17 T cell receptor beta chains from one sample sequenced in a study of T cell repertoires in cytomegalovirus infection. MiXCR, applied by TCRdb to the reads, yields one record per CDR3 protein. The sample lists about 890,000 distinct CDR3 sequences, less than 40% occurring once. The antigens of these receptors remain unknown. Sequencing used cultured CD8+ T cells from PBMCs, obtained from culture after CMV antigen stimulation. The receptors stem from a human donor in good health (CMV status not recorded). Some clones in this sample may be carry-over from other donors' samples.

This chain connects TRBV6-1 to TRBJ1-1; TRBD1 aligns across 7 bases. Germline V gene sequence: CDR1 MNHNS, CDR2 SASEGT. Germline trimming cut 2 bases from V and 1 base from J; bases unmatched to any gene: 4. The CDR3 sequence is 15 residues long. CDR3 bases: TGTGCCAGCAGTGAACCGGGACAGCCGAACACTGAAGCTTTCTTT. It codes for CASSEPGQPNTEAFF.

The rearrangement joins TRBV20-1 to TRBJ2-7; the D call may be TRBD1 or TRBD2 (5 bases each). The ends were cut back, 6 bases at V and 4 bases at J, with 16 bases in the middle. The CDR3 covers 13 residues. Germline V gives CDR1 DFQATT, CDR2 SNEGSKA (reference sequence). The CDR3 nucleotides read TGCAGTGCCGGCCCCGGCAGGGAGTACGAGCAGTACGTC. Protein product: CSAGPGREYEQYV.

This clonotype was picked up a small number of times. The gene calls are TRBV24-1 and TRBJ2-3, with no clear D. The CDR3 has 14 amino acids. Deletions cut 3 bases from V and 4 bases from J, with 10 bases between. Germline V gene lookup returns CDR1 KGHDR and CDR2 SFDVKD. DNA for the CDR3: TGTGCCACCAGTGATGCGGAACGGGCAGATACGCAGTATTTT. This encodes CATSDAERADTQYF.

The sample holds a few counts of this clonotype. The rearrangement uses TRBV11-2 and TRBJ1-2, with TRBD1 matching over 11 bases. CDR1 is SGHAT, CDR2 FQNNGV, per germline. The length of the CDR3 is 17 residues. With V trimmed by 4 bases and J by 5 bases, 12 bases remained unmatched. The CDR3 region is CASSSNYRTGGVYGYTF. Written as DNA, the CDR3 is TGTGCCAGCAGCTCGAATTACCGGACAGGGGGCGTGTATGGCTACACCTTC.

V usage is TRBV6-1 and J usage is TRBJ2-1; 9 positions match TRBD1. From germline, CDR1 is MNHNS and CDR2 SASEGT. The CDR3 extends over 15 amino acids. The ends lost 7 bases at V and 4 bases at J; junction bases unmatched: 8. The CDR3 DNA follows: TGTGCCAGCATTTTACAGGGGGCTGTATACAATGAGCAGTTCTTC. It specifies CASILQGAVYNEQFF.

This clonotype was seen a few times. This chain links TRBV10-3 with TRBJ2-1; maybe TRBD1 (5 bases). CDR3 length equals 14 residues. V dropped 2 bases and J dropped 2 bases, with 7 bases sitting between them. Germline lookup yields CDR1 ENHRY and CDR2 SYGVKD. CDR3 in amino acids: CAISERGPYNEQFF. DNA of the CDR3: TGTGCCATCAGTGAGAGGGGTCCCTACAATGAGCAGTTCTTC.

The genes are TRBV20-1 and TRBJ1-1; D gene uncertain. Trimming pared 4 bases from V and 0 bases from J, leaving 9 bases between. The CDR3 loop spans 13 amino acids. Germline CDR1 is DFQATT and CDR2 is SNEGSKA (reference sequence). The CDR3 protein is CSATTTVNTEAFF. CDR3 bases: TGCAGTGCTACCACGACCGTGAACACTGAAGCTTTCTTT.

This clonotype was counted only a few times. This rearrangement joins TRBV7-9 to TRBJ2-1; TRBD2 matches at 8 bases. The ends lost 5 bases at V and 5 bases at J; junction bases unmatched: 8. CDR3 size: 15 residues. CDR1 and CDR2 from the germline V gene are SEHNR and FQNEAQ (reference sequence). The CDR3 DNA reads as TGTGCCAGCAGCCTGGGACTAGGGATGAACAATGAGCAGTTCTTC. Its protein is CASSLGLGMNNEQFF.

The table lists this clonotype with a count of one. The V and J genes are TRBV7-4 and TRBJ2-7; the D gene is possibly TRBD1 (6 bases). The CDR3 is 14 amino acids. CDR1 and CDR2 (germline): SGHVT, SQSDAQ. Trimming took 5 bases from V and 2 from J, leaving 13 bases between them. The CDR3 DNA follows: TGTGCCAGCAGCCACCGGGACATGCCCTACGAGCAGTACTTC. This gives the protein CASSHRDMPYEQYF.

V and J are TRBV2 and TRBJ1-1; D is unresolved. The CDR3 length is 13 residues. Looked up from germline, CDR1 is SNHLY and CDR2 is FYNNEI. V dropped 7 bases and J dropped 4 bases, with 13 bases sitting between them. Written as DNA, the CDR3 is TGTGCCAGCACTGAGGTTAAGTCCACTGAAGCTTTCTTT. The encoded protein is CASTEVKSTEAFF.

This clonotype occurred a few times. The rearrangement uses TRBV6-2 or TRBV6-3 and TRBJ1-2; D gene ambiguous. V shed 2 bases and J shed 3 bases, with 13 bases lying between them. Germline V gives CDR1 MNHEY, CDR2 SVGEGT. This CDR3 is 15 amino acids long. The CDR3 DNA reads TGTGCCAGCAGTTACAAGAGCCACGACTACTATGGCTACACCTTC. Its protein is CASSYKSHDYYGYTF.

The chain carries TRBV5-6 and TRBJ2-2, with D possibly matching TRBD2 (7 bases). Trimming took 1 base from V and 4 from J, leaving 14 bases between them. From germline, CDR1 is SGHDT and CDR2 YYEEEE. The CDR3 is 16 residues long. The DNA of the CDR3 is TGTGCCAGCAGCTTGAGGTGGGGGGGCCCCACCGGGGAGCTGTTTTTT. This gives the protein CASSLRWGGPTGELFF.

The chain carries TRBV9 and TRBJ1-2; no definite D call. The V end was cut by 3 bases, the J end by 4 bases, with 7 bases between. This CDR3 region has 12 residues. CDR1 and CDR2 from the germline V gene are SGDLS and YYNGEE. The chain's CDR3 is CASSADPYGYTF. Written as DNA, the CDR3 is TGTGCCAGCAGCGCGGATCCCTATGGCTACACCTTC.

Only a few counts were recorded for this clonotype. The CDR3 nucleotides read TGTGCCAGTAGTTCCTCCCTACCCCGGGACAGGGCCTACGAGCAGTACTTC. Protein sequence: CASSSSLPRDRAYEQYF. The rearrangement uses TRBV19 and TRBJ2-7, with 9 bases aligning to TRBD1. The CDR3 totals 17 residues. V lost 5 bases to trimming and J lost 2 bases; unmatched junction nucleotides: 13. Germline-derived CDR1 and CDR2 are LNHDA and SQIVND (reference sequence). Full variable domain (rest looked up from reference TRBV19 and TRBJ2-7): DGGITQSPKYLFRKEGQNVTLSCEQNLNHDAMYWYRQDPGQGLRLIYYSQIVNDFQKGDIAEGYSVSREKKESFPLTVTSAQKNPTAFYLCASSSSLPRDRAYEQYFGPGTRLTVT.

The V gene is TRBV27, the J gene TRBJ2-3; D possibly corresponds to TRBD2 (6 bases). Germline CDR1 is MNHEY and CDR2 is SMNVEV (reference sequence). Trimming stripped 6 bases from V and 3 bases from J, with 22 bases between. This CDR3 contains 17 residues. CDR3 loop: CASRAAPSGRTTDTQYF. The CDR3 DNA reads as TGTGCCAGCAGAGCTGCCCCTTCAGGGAGGACAACAGATACGCAGTATTTT.

A note on this clonotype: Possible read error: a much larger clone is one base away. This CDR3 is CASSYVRGYEQYF. Here the CDR3 DNA reads TGTGCCAGCAGTTATGTCCGAGGCTACGAGCAGTACTTC. The genes are TRBV6-9 and TRBJ2-7; D uncertain. CDR3 length: 13 residues. Trimming removed 2 bases at V and 3 bases at J, with 8 bases between. Germline V gene sequence: CDR1 MNHGY, CDR2 SVAAGI.

The chain is built from TRBV7-9 and TRBJ2-4; D assignment may be TRBD1 or TRBD2 (5 bases each). Looked up from germline, CDR1 is SEHNR and CDR2 is FQNEAQ (reference sequence). Trimming pared 2 bases from V and 0 bases from J, leaving 11 bases between. This CDR3 region has 16 residues. CDR3: CASSLKGPLAKNIQYF. Written as DNA, the CDR3 is TGTGCCAGCAGCTTAAAGGGACCACTAGCCAAAAACATTCAGTACTTC.